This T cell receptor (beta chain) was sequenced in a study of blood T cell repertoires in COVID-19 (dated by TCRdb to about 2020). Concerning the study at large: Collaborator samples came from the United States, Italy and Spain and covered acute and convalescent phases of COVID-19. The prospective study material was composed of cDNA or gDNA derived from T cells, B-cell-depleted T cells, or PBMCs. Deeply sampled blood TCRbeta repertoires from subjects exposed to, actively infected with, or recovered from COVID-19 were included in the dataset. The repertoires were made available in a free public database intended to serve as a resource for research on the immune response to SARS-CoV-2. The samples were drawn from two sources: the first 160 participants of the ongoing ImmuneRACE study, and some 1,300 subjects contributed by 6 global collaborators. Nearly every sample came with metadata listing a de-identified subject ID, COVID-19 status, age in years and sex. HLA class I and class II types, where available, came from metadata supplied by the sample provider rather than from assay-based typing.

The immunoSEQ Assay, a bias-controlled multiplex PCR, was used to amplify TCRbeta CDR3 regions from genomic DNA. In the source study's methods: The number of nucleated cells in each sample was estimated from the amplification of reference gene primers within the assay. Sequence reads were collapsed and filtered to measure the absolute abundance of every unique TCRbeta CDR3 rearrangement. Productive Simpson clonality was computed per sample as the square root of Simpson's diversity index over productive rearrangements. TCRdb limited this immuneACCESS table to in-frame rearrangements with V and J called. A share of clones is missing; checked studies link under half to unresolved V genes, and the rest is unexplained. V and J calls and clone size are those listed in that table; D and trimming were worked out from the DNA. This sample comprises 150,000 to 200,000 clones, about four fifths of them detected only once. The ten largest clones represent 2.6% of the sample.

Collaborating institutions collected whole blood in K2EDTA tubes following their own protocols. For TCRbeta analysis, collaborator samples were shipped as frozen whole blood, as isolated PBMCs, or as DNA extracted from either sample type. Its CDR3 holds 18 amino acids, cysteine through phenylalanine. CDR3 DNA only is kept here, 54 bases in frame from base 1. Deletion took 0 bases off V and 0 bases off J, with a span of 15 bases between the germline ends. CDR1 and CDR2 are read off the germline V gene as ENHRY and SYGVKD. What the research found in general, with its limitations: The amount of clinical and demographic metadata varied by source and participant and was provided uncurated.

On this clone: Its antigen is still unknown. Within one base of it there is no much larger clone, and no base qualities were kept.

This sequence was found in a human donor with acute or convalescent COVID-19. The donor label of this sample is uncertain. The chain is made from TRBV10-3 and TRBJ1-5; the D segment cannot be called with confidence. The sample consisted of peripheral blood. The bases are TGTGCCATCAGTGAGTCGGTGAGTGCTCTAAATAGCAATCAGCCCCAGCATTTT. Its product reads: CAISESVSALNSNQPQHF.